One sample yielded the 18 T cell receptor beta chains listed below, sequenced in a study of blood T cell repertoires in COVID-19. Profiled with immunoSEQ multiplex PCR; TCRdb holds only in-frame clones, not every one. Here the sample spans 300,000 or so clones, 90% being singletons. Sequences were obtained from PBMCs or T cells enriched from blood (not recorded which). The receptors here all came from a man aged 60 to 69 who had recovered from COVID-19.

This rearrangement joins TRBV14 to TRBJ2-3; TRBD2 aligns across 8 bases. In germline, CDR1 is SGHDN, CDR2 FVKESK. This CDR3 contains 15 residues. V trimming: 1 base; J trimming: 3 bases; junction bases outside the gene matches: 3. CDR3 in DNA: TGTGCCAGCAGCCAAGCGGGGGGGCCGACAGATACGCAGTATTTT. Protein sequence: CASSQAGGPTDTQYF.

CDR3 nucleotide sequence: TGTGCCAGCAGCATAACCGGGACTAGCGGGCCTAGCACAGATACGCAGTATTTT. Protein sequence: CASSITGTSGPSTDTQYF. V usage is TRBV7-9 and J usage is TRBJ2-3; TRBD2 aligns across 12 bases. Germline-derived CDR1 and CDR2 are SEHNR and FQNEAQ (reference sequence). The CDR3 loop spans 18 amino acids. The ends lost 5 bases at V and 0 bases at J; junction bases unmatched: 9.

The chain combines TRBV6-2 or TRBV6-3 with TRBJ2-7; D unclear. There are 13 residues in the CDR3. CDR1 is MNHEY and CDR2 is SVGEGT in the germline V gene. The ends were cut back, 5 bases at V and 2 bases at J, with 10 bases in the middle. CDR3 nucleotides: TGTGCCAGCAGTACCGAGGCCCCCTACGAGCAGTACTTC. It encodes CASSTEAPYEQYF.

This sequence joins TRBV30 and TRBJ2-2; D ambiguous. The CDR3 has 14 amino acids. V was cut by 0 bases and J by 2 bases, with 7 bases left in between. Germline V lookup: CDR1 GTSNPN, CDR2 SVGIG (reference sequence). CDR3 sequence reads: CAWSVYRNTGELFF. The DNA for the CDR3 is TGTGCCTGGAGTGTCTACAGAAACACCGGGGAGCTGTTTTTT.

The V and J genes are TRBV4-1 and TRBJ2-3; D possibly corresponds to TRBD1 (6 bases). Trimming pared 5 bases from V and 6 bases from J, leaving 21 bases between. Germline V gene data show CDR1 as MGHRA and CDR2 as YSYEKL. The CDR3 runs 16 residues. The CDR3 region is CASSYDSKGGRDTQYF. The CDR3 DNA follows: TGCGCCAGCAGCTACGATTCCAAAGGGGGAAGGGATACGCAGTATTTT.

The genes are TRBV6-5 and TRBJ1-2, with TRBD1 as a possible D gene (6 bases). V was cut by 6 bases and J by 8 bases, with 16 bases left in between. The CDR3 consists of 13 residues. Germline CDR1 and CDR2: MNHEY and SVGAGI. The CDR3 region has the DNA TGTGCCAGCAGATTCACAGGGTCTGAGGGCTACACCTTC. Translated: CASRFTGSEGYTF.

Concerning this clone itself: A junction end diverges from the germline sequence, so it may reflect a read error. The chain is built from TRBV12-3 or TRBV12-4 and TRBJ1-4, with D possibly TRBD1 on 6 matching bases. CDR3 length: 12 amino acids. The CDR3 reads CASSLGQRELFF. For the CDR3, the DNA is TGTGCCAGCAGCTTAGGACAGAGAGAACTGTTTTTT.

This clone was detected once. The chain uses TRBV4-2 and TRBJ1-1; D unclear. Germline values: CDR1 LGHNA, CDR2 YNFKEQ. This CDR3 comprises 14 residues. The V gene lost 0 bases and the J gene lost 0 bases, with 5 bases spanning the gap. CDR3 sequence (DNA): TGTGCCAGCAGCCAAGATCCAGTGAACACTGAAGCTTTCTTT. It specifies CASSQDPVNTEAFF.

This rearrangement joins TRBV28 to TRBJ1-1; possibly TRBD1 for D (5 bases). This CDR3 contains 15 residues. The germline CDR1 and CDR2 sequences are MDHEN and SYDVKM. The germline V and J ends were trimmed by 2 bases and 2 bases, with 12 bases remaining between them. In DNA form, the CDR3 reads TGTGCCAGCAGTTTAGGGCCGACAGTCAACACTGAAGCTTTCTTT. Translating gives CASSLGPTVNTEAFF.

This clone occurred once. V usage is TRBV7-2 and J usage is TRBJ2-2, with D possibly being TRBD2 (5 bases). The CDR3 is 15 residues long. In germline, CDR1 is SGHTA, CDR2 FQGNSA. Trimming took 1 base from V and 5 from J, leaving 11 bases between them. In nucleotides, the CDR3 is TGTGCCAGCAGCTTAGTCAGTCCGGGGACCGGGGAGCTGTTTTTT. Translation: CASSLVSPGTGELFF.

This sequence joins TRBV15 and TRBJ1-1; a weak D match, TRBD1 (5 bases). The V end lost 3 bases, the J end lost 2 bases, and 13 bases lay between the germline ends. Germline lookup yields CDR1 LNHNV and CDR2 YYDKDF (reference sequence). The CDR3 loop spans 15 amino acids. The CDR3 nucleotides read TGTGCCACCAGCAGCGGAAGGGGACTTAACACTGAAGCTTTCTTT. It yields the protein CATSSGRGLNTEAFF.

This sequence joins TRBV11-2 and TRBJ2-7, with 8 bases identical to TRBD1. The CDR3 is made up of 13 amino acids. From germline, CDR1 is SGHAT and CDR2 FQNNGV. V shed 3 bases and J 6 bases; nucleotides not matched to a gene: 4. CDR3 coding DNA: TGTGCCAGCAGCTTCGACAGGGGTGGCGAGCAGTACTTC. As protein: CASSFDRGGEQYF.

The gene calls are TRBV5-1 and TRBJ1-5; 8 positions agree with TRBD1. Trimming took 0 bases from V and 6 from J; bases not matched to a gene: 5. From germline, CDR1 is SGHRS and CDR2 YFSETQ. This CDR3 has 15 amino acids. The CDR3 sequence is CASSLGQGIGQPQHF. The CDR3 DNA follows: TGCGCCAGCAGCTTGGGACAGGGGATAGGTCAGCCCCAGCATTTT.

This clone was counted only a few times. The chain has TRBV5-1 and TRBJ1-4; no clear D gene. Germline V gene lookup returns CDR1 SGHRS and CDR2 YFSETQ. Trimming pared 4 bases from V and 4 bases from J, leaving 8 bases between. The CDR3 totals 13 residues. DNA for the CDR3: TGCGCCAGCAGCGACTCCTATAATGAAAAACTGTTTTTT. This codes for CASSDSYNEKLFF.

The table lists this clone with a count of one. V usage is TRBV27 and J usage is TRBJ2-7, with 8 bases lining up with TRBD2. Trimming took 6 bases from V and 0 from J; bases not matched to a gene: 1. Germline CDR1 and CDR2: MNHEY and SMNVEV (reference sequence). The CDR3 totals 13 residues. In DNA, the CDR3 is TGTGCCAGCAGCCGGGGGGGCTCCTACGAGCAGTACTTC. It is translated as CASSRGGSYEQYF.

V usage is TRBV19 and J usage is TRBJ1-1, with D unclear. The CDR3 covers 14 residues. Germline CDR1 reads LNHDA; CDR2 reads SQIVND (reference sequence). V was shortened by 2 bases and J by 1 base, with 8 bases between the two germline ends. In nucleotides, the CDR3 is TGTGCCAGTAGTATACAGGAGGGGAACACTGAAGCTTTCTTT. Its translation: CASSIQEGNTEAFF.

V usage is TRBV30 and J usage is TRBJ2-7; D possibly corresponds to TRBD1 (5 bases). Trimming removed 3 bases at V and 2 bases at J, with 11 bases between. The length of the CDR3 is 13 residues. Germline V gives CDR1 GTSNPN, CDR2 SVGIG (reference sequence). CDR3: CAWRQGSPYEQYF. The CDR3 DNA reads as TGTGCCTGGAGGCAGGGTAGCCCCTACGAGCAGTACTTC. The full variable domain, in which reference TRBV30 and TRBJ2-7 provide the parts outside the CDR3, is SQTIHQWPATLVQPVGSPLSLECTVEGTSNPNLYWYRQAAGRGLQLLFYSVGIGQISSEVPQNLSASRPQDRQFILSSKKLLLSDSGFYLCAWRQGSPYEQYFGPGTRLTVT.

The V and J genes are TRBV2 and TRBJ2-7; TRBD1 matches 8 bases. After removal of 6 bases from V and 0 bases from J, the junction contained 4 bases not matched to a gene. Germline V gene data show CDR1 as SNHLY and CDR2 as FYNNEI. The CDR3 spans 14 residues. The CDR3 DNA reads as TGTGCCAGCAGGCTGACAGGGGCCTCCTACGAGCAGTACTTC. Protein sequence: CASRLTGASYEQYF.